This paragraph covers one T cell receptor (beta chain) sequence. At one boundary the junction diverges from the germline segment, which might be a read error. The data belong to a study of blood T cells in healthy people across ages. Study at large: Template switching retrieved approximately one barcoded beta molecule for each two T cells.

The use of a sample-barcoded 5' primer and a J-beta primer mix characterized a second PCR of about 6 to 11 cycles. TCRdb reprocessed the 5' RACE reads via MiXCR and lists one record per CDR3 protein. Altogether 1.8 million or so distinct CDR3 sequences are present, roughly 43% being singletons, with the ten largest covering 20% to 25%. CDR3 length: 15 amino acids. The germline gives CDR1 SGHTA, CDR2 FQGNSA. The sample providers were healthy Caucasian people from Russia, aged about 6 to 90. The amount of total RNA extracted per sample was at least 6 micrograms. The clonotype comes from a human donor in good health. The sequenced sample was blood. The chain couples TRBV7-2 to TRBJ2-1; a possible D gene is TRBD1 (6 bases). The CDR3 region is CAGSSSGTSYNEQFF. CDR3 nucleotides: TGTGCCGGCAGCTCATCCGGGACATCTTACAATGAGCAGTTCTTC.